The T cell receptor (beta chain) described here comes from a study of T cell changes during pregnancy in multiple sclerosis. The length of the CDR3 is 19 residues. With V trimmed by 2 bases and J by 6 bases, 16 bases remained unmatched. Germline loops: CDR1 SGHRS, CDR2 YFSETQ. Profiled with immunoSEQ multiplex PCR; TCRdb holds only in-frame clones, not every one. The top ten clones hold roughly 3.7% of a sample with around 43,000 clones, 90% to 95% of them seen once. This TCR derives from a female donor with multiple sclerosis, enrolled in a pregnancy study. The input for sequencing was CD8+ T cells from peripheral blood mononuclear cells, taken after pregnancy. The rearrangement links TRBV5-1 to TRBJ2-2; 10 nucleotides match TRBD2. In DNA form, the CDR3 reads TGCGCCAGCAGCTTAAGTCTAGCGGGAGCTCTGTCCCACCCCGGGGAGCTGTTTTTT. This codes for CASSLSLAGALSHPGELFF.